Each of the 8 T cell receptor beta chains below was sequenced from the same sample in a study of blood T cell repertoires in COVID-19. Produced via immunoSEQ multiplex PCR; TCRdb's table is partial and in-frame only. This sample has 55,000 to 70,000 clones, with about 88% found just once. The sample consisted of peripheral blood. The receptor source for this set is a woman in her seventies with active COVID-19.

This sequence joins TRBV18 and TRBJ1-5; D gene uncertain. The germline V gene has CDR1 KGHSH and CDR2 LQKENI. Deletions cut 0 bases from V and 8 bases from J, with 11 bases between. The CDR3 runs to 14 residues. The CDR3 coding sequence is TGTGCCAGCTCACCACCGACCCCCGGGGAGCCCCAGCATTTT. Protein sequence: CASSPPTPGEPQHF.

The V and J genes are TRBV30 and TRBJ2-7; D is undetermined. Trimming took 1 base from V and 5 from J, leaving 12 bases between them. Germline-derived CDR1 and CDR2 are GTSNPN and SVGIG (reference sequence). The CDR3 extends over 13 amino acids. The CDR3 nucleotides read TGTGCCTGGAGTGGGTACTACTTCCACGAGCAGTACTTC. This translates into CAWSGYYFHEQYF.

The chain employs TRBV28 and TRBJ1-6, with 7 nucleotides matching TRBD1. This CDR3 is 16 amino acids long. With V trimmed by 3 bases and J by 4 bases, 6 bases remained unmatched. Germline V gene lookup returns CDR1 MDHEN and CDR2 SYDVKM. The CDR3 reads CASSFSDRAYNSPLHF. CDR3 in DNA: TGTGCCAGCAGTTTTTCTGACAGGGCATATAATTCACCCCTCCACTTT.

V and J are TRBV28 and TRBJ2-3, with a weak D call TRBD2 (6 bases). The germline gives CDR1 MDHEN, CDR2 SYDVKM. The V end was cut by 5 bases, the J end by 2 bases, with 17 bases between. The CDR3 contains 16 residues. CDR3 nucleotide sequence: TGTGCCAGCAGTCGCTGGGGGGTTACTTCCACAGATACGCAGTATTTT. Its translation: CASSRWGVTSTDTQYF. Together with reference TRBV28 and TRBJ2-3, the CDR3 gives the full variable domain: DVKVTQSSRYLVKRTGEKVFLECVQDMDHENMFWYRQDPGLGLRLIYFSYDVKMKEKGDIPEGYSVSREKKERFSLILESASTNQTSMYLCASSRWGVTSTDTQYFGPGTRLTVL.

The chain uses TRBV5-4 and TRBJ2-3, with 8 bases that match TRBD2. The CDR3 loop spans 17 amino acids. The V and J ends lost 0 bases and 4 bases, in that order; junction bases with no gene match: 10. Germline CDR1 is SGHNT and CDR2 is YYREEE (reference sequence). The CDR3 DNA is TGTGCCAGCAGCTTGGCCCAGCGGGGGCGGGGCCCAGATACGCAGTATTTT. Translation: CASSLAQRGRGPDTQYF.

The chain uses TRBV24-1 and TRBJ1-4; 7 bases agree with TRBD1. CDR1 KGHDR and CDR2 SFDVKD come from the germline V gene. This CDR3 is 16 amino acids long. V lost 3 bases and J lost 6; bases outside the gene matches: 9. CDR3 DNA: TGTGCCACCAGTGATGCCTCCGGGACAGAAGATGAAAAACTGTTTTTT. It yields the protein CATSDASGTEDEKLFF.

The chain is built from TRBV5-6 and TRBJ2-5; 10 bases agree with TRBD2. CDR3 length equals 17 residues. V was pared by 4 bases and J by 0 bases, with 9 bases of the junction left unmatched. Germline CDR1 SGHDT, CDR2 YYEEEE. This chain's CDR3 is CASSTGLAVKYQETQYF. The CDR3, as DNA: TGTGCCAGCAGCACCGGACTAGCGGTTAAGTACCAAGAGACCCAGTACTTC.

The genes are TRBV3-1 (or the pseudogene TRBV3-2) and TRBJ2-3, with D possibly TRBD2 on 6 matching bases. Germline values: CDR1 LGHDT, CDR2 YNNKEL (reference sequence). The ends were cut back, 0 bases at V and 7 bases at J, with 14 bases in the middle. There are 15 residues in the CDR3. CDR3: CASSQDPGTAYTQYF. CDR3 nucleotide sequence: TGTGCCAGCAGCCAAGACCCCGGGACTGCCTATACGCAGTATTTT.